The T cell receptor (beta chain) under discussion was sequenced for a study of blood T cell repertoires in COVID-19 (dated by TCRdb to the early 2020s). Notes on the research overall: Samples covering the acute and convalescent phases of COVID-19 were provided by collaborators in the United States, Italy and Spain. Subjects who had been exposed to COVID-19, were actively infected with it, or had recovered from it provided the deeply sampled blood TCRbeta repertoires that made up the dataset. Where HLA class I and class II types were available, the types were taken from metadata supplied by the sample provider, not from assay-based typing. The material from the prospective study consisted of cDNA or gDNA derived from T cells, B-cell-depleted T cells, or PBMCs. The repertoires were released in a freely available public database meant as a resource for research on the immune response to SARS-CoV-2. The sample metadata nearly always contained a de-identified subject ID, COVID-19 status, age in years and sex. Samples came from the ongoing ImmuneRACE study (first 160 participants) plus 1,254 subjects from 6 global collaborators. The study at large found these results: The quantity of clinical and demographic metadata differed by source and by participant and was supplied without curation.

CDR1 and CDR2, looked up from the germline V gene (reference sequence), are SSHAT and FNYEAQ. Inclusive of the bounding cysteine and phenylalanine, the CDR3 is 15 residues long. CDR3 DNA is the only sequence kept; it has 45 bases, read in frame from the first base. The immunoSEQ Assay, a bias-controlled multiplex PCR, was used to amplify TCRbeta CDR3 regions from genomic DNA. The paper's data handling went like this. The number of nucleated cells in each sample was estimated by amplification of reference gene primers within the assay. To quantify the absolute abundance of each unique TCRbeta CDR3 rearrangement, sequence reads were collapsed and filtered. For each sample, productive Simpson clonality was calculated as the square root of Simpson's diversity index across productive rearrangements. Held by TCRdb, this immuneACCESS table contains in-frame sequences only and omits some clones. Under half of the omission traces to an unresolved V gene where checked; the cause of the rest is unknown. Clonal size and the V and J genes are those of that table, whereas D and trimming came from the DNA. For this sample there are roughly 73,000 clones; under 95% appear just once. The top ten clonotypes cover approximately 1.5% of the sample.

Each collaborating institution followed its own protocols to collect whole blood in K2EDTA tubes. For TCRbeta analysis, collaborators shipped samples in one of three forms: frozen whole blood, isolated PBMCs, or DNA extracted from either of those sample types. Turning to this clone: It lacks a known antigen. One end of the junction varies from germline; a read error may be responsible.

The sample consisted of peripheral blood. In this chain, TRBV7-7 is recombined with TRBJ2-3; 7 central nucleotides agree with TRBD1. The sequence was collected from a man over 45 with acute or convalescent COVID-19. The bases are TGTGCTAGCAGCTTATCACAGGGGCGGTTTGATACGCAGTATTTT. Its product reads: CASSLSQGRFDTQYF.